This T cell receptor beta chain was identified in a study of blood T cell repertoires in COVID-19. V gave up 0 bases and J gave up 1 base, with 11 bases separating them. CDR3 size: 15 residues. Germline V CDR1 and CDR2: GTSNPN, SVGIG (reference sequence). Sequenced by immunoSEQ multiplex PCR; TCRdb stores in-frame clones only, minus some. This sample has roughly 33,000 clones, with about 89% found just once. This chain uses TRBV30 with TRBJ2-3; perhaps TRBD1 as D (6 bases). The receptor was derived from a man older than 75 with active COVID-19. Sequenced input: peripheral blood. CDR3 DNA sequence: TGTGCCTGGAGTGTGGGGGCCCTCGGCACAGATACGCAGTATTTT. It encodes CAWSVGALGTDTQYF.